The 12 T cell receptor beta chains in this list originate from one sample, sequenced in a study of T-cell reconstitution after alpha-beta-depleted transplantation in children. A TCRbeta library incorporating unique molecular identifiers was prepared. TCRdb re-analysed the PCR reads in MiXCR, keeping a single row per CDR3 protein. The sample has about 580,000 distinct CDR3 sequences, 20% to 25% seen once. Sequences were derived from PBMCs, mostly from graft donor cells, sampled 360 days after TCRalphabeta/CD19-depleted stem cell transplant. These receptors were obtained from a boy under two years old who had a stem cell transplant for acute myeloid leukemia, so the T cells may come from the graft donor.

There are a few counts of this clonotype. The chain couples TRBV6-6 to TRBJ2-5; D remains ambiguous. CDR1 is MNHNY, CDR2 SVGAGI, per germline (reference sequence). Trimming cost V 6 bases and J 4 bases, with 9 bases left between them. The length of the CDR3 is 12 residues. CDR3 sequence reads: CASRHQVETQYF. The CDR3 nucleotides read TGTGCCAGCAGGCACCAGGTAGAGACCCAGTACTTC.

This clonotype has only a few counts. The CDR3, as DNA: TGTGCCAGCAGCTTAGAAGGGCGGGGGACAGCCCCCAATGAGCAGTTCTTC. Its translation: CASSLEGRGTAPNEQFF. This rearrangement joins TRBV11-2 to TRBJ2-1; D tentatively fits TRBD1 or TRBD2 (7 bases each). The CDR3 loop spans 17 amino acids. Germline CDR1 and CDR2: SGHAT and FQNNGV. The V end lost 0 bases, the J end lost 6 bases, and 18 bases lay between the germline ends.

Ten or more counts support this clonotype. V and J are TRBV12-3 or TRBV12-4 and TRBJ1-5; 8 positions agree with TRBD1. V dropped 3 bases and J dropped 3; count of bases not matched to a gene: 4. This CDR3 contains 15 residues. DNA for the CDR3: TGTGCCAGCAGTTTCTCGGGACAGGACAATCAGCCCCAGCATTTT. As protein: CASSFSGQDNQPQHF.

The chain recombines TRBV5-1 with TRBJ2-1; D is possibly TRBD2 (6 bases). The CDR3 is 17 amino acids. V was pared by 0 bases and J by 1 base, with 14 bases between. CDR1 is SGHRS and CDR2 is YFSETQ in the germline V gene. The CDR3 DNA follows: TGCGCCAGCAGCTTGGTGGGGCGGGGTATATCCTACAATGAGCAGTTCTTC. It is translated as CASSLVGRGISYNEQFF.

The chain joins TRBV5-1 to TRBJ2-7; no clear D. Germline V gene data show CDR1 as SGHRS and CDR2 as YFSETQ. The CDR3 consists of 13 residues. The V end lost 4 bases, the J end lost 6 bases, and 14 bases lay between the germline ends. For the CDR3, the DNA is TGCGCCAGCAGCCCCCAAGTGGTTCCCGAGCAGTACGTC. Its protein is CASSPQVVPEQYV.

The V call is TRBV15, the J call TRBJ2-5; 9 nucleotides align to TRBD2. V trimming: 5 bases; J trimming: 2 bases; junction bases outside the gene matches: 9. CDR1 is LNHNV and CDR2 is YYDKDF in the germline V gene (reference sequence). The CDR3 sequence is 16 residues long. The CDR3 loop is CATSGVAGALQETQYF. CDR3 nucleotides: TGTGCCACCAGCGGGGTAGCGGGGGCCCTTCAAGAGACCCAGTACTTC.

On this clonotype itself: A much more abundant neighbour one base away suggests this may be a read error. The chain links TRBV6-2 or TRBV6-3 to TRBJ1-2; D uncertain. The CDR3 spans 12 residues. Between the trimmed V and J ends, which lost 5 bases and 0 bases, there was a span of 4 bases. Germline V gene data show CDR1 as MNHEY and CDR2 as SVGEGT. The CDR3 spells CASSRTNYGYTF. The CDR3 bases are TGTGCCAGCAGTCGTACTAACTATGGCTACACCTTC.

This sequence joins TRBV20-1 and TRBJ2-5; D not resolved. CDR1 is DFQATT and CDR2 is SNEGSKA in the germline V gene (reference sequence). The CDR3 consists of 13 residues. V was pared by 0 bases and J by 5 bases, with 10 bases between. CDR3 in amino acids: CSARDLVRETQYF. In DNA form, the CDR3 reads TGCAGTGCTAGAGATCTAGTGAGGGAGACCCAGTACTTC.

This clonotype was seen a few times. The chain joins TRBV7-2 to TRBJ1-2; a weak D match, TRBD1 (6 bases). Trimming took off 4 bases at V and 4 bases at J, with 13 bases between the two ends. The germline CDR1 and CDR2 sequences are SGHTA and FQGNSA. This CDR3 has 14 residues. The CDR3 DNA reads TGTGCCAGCAGCTCCCACAGGGTCGGCTATGGCTACACCTTC. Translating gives CASSSHRVGYGYTF.

The CDR3 region has the DNA TGCAGTGCGCCCCAATTGGGGGGCCTAGCCAAAAACATTCAGTACTTC. Residues: CSAPQLGGLAKNIQYF. This chain uses TRBV20-1 with TRBJ2-4; D tentatively reads TRBD1 or TRBD2 (6 bases each). V was cut by 6 bases and J by 0 bases, with 18 bases left in between. This CDR3 is built from 16 residues. Germline assignment: CDR1 DFQATT and CDR2 SNEGSKA (reference sequence).

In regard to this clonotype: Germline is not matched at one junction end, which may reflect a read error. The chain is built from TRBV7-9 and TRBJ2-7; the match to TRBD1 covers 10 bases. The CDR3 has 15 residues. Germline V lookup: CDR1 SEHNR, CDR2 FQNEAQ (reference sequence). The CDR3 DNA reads TGTACCAGCAGCTTCCCGGACAGGGGGGACTACGAGCAGTACTTC. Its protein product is CTSSFPDRGDYEQYF.

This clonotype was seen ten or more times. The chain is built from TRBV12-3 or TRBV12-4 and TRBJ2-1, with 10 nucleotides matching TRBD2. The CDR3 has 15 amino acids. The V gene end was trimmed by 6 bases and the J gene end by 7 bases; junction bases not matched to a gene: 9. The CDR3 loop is CASRVSGGAGNEQFF. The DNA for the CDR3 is TGTGCCAGCAGGGTCAGCGGGGGGGCCGGAAATGAGCAGTTCTTC.